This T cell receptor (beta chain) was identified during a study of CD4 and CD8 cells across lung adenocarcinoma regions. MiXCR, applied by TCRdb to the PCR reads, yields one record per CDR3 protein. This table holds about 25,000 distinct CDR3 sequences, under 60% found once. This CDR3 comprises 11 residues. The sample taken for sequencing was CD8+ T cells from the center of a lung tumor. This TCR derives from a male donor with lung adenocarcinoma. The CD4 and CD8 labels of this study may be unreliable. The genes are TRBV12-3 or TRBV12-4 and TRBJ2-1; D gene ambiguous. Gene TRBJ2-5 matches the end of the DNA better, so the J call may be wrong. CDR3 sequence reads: CASSFEETQYF. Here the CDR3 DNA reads TGTGCCAGCAGTTTCGAGGAGACCCAGTACTTC.